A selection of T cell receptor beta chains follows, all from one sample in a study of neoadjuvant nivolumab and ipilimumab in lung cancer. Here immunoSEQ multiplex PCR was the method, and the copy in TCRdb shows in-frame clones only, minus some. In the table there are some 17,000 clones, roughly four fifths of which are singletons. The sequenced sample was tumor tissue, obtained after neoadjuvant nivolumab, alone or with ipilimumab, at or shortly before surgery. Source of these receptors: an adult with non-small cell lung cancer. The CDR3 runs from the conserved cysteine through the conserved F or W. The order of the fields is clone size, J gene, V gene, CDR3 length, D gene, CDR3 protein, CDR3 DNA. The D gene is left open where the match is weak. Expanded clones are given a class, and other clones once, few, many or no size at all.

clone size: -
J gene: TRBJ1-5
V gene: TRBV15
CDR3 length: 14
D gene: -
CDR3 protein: CATSSDYSNQPQHF
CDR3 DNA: TGTGCCACCAGCAGCGACTATAGCAATCAGCCCCAGCATTTT

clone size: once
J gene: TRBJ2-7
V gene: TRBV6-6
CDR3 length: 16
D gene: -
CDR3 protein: CASSLWDRELGHEQYF
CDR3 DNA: TGTGCCAGCAGTTTATGGGACCGAGAGTTGGGCCACGAGCAGTACTTC

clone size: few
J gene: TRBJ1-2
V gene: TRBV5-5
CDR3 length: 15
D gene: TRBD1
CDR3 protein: CASSQRQGGNYGYTF
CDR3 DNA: TGTGCCAGCAGCCAGAGACAGGGGGGAAACTATGGCTACACCTTC

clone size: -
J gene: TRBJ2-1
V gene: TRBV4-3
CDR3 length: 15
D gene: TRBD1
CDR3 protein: CASSLWDRGYNEQFF
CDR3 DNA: TGCGCCAGCAGCCTTTGGGACAGGGGGTACAATGAGCAGTTCTTC

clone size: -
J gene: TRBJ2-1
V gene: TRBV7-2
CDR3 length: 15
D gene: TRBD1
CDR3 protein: CASSLGTGPYNEQFF
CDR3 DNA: TGTGCCAGCAGCTTAGGGACAGGGCCCTACAATGAGCAGTTCTTC

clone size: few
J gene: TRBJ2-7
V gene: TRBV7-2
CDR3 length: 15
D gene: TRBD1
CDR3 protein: CASTPGPGQGYEQYF
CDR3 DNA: TGTGCCAGCACCCCTGGTCCGGGACAGGGCTACGAGCAGTACTTC

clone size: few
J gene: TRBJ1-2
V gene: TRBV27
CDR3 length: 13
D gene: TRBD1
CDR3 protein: CASSLPTGEGYTF
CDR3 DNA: TGTGCCAGCAGTTTACCTACAGGGGAAGGCTACACCTTC

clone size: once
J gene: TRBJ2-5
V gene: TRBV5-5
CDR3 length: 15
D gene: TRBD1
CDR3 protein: CASSFSTGTGETQYF
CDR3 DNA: TGTGCCAGCAGCTTCAGTACCGGGACAGGGGAGACCCAGTACTTC

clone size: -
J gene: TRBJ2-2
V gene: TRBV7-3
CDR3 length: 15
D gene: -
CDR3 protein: CASSLSGADTGELFF
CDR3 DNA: TGTGCCAGCAGCTTATCGGGGGCTGACACCGGGGAGCTGTTTTTT

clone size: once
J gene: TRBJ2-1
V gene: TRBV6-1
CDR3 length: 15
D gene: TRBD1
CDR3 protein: CASSTTGEYYNEQFF
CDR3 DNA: TGTGCCAGCAGTACGACAGGGGAATATTACAATGAGCAGTTCTTC

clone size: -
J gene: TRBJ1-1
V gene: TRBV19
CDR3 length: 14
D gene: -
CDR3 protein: CASRGLGLQTEAFF
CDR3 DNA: TGTGCCAGTAGGGGGCTGGGGCTTCAAACTGAAGCTTTCTTT

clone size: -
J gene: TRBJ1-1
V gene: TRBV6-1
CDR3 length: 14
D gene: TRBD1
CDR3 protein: CASRLRQGATEAFF
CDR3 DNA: TGTGCCAGCAGACTCCGACAGGGCGCCACTGAAGCTTTCTTT

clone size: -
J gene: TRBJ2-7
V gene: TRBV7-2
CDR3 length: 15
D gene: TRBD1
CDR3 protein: CASSLAHRGVYEQYF
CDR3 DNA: TGTGCCAGCAGCTTAGCCCACAGGGGGGTCTACGAGCAGTACTTC

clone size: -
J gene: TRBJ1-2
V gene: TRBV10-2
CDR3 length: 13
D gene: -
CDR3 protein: CASSESLGHGYTF
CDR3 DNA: TGCGCCAGCAGTGAGTCCTTGGGTCACGGCTACACCTTC

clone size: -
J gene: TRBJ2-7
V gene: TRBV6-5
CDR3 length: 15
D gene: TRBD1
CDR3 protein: CASRGTDLGSYEQYF
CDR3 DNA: TGTGCCAGCAGGGGGACAGACCTAGGCTCCTACGAGCAGTACTTC

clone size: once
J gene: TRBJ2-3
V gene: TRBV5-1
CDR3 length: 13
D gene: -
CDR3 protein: CASSFGGEDTQYF
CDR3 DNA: TGCGCCAGCAGCTTCGGGGGTGAGGATACGCAGTATTTT

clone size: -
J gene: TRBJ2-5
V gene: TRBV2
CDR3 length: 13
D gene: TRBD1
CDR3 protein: CASNDRVGETQYF
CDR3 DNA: TGTGCCAGCAACGACAGGGTGGGTGAGACCCAGTACTTC

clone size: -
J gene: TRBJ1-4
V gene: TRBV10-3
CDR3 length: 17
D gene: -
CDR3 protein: CAIRLPGTTATNEKLFF
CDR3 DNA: TGTGCCATCAGGCTCCCCGGGACAACCGCAACTAATGAAAAACTGTTTTTT

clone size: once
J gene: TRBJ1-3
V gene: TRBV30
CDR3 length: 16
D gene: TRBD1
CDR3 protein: CAWSVRQGVAGNTIYF
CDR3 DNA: TGTGCCTGGAGTGTGCGCCAGGGGGTGGCTGGAAACACCATATATTTT

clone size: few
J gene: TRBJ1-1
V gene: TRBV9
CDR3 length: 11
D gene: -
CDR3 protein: CASSVGVEAFF
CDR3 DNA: TGTGCCAGCAGCGTGGGGGTTGAAGCTTTCTTT

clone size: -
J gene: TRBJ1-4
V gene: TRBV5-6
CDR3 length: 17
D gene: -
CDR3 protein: CASSWQGDPATNEKLFF
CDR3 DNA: TGTGCCAGCAGCTGGCAAGGGGACCCTGCAACTAATGAAAAACTGTTTTTT

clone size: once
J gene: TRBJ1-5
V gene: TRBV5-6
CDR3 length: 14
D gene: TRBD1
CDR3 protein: CASSLGQGYQPQHF
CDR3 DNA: TGTGCCAGCAGCTTGGGACAGGGGTATCAGCCCCAGCATTTT

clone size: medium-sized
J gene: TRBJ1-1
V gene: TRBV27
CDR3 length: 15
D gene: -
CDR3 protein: CASSGTGHSNTEAFF
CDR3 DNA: TGTGCCAGCAGCGGGACGGGACACTCGAACACTGAAGCTTTCTTT

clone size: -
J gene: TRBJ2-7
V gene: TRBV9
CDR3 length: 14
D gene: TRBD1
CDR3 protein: CASSGRDRGDEQYF
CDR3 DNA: TGTGCCAGCAGCGGCCGGGACAGGGGGGACGAGCAGTACTTC

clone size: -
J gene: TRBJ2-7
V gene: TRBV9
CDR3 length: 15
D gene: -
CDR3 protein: CASSRGQMSSYEQYF
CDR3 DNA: TGTGCCAGCAGCCGTGGACAGATGAGCTCCTACGAGCAGTACTTC

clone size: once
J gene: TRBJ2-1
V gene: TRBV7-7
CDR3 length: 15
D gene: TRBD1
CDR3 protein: CASSLATGGGNEQFF
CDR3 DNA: TGTGCTAGCAGCTTAGCGACAGGGGGGGGCAATGAGCAGTTCTTC

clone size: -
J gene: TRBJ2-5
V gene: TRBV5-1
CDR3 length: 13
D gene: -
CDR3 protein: CASTLGGQETQYF
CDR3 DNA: TGCGCCAGCACTCTAGGAGGCCAAGAGACCCAGTACTTC

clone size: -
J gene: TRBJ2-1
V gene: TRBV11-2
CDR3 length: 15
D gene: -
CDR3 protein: CASSLSGWANNEQFF
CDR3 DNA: TGTGCCAGCAGCTTGTCGGGCTGGGCTAACAATGAGCAGTTCTTC

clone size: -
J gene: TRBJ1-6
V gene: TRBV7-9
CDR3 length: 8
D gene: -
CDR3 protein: CALPPLHF
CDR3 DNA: TGTGCCCTTCCCCCCCTCCACTTT

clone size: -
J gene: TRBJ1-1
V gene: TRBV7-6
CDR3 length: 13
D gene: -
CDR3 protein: CASSLSQNTEAFF
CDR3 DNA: TGTGCCAGCAGCTTAAGCCAGAACACTGAAGCTTTCTTT

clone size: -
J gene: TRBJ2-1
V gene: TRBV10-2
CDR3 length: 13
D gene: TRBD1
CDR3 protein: CATRTGPYNEQFF
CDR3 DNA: TGCGCCACCCGGACAGGTCCCTACAATGAGCAGTTCTTC

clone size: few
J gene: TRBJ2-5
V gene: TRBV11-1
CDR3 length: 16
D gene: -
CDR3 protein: CASSLTGAPRGETQYF
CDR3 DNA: TGTGCCAGCAGCCTAACGGGAGCTCCGAGGGGAGAGACCCAGTACTTC

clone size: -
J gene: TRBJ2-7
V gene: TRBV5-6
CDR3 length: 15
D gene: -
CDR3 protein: CASSLGGTVSYEQYF
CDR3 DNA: TGTGCCAGCAGCTTGGGTGGGACGGTCTCCTACGAGCAGTACTTC

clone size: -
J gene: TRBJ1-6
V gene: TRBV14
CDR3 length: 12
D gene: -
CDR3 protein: CASSQSNSPLHF
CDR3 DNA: TGTGCCAGCAGCCAGAGCAATTCACCCCTCCACTTT

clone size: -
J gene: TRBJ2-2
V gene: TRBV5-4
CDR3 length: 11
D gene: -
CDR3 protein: CASSRAGELFF
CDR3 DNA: TGTGCCAGCAGCCGCGCCGGGGAGCTGTTTTTT

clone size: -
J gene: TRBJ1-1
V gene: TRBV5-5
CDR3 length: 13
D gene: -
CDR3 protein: CASSLWSGTEAFF
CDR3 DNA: TGTGCCAGCAGCTTGTGGTCTGGCACTGAAGCTTTCTTT

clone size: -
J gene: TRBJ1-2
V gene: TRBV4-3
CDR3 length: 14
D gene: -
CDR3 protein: CASSQDTGLDGYTF
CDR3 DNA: TGCGCCAGCAGCCAAGATACAGGGCTGGACGGCTACACCTTC

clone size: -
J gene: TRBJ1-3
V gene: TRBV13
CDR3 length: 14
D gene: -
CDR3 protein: CASSLNLGGNTIYF
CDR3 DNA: TGTGCCAGCAGCTTAAATCTGGGGGGAAACACCATATATTTT

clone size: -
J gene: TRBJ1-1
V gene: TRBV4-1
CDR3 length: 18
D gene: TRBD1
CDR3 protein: CASSPQVTRTGGYTEAFF
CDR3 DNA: TGCGCCAGCAGCCCACAAGTCACTAGGACAGGGGGCTATACTGAAGCTTTCTTT

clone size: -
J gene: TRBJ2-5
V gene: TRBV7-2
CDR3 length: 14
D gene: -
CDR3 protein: CASSFPGPQETQYF
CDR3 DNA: TGTGCCAGCAGCTTCCCGGGTCCACAAGAGACCCAGTACTTC

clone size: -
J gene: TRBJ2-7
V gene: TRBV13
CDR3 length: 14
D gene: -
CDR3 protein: CASSLESGTYEQYF
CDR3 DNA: TGTGCCAGCAGCTTAGAATCGGGGACCTACGAGCAGTACTTC